This TCR beta chain emerged from a study of cytomegalovirus exposure and HLA in healthy donors. The overall study: In an early release, HLA-typed donors contributed roughly 85 million unique TCR sequences.

Points from the study as a whole: A link between a missense DCLRE1C variant and TCR beta V- and J-gene trimming emerged from a later analysis. The authors reported that TCR beta sequences could predict HLA-A and HLA-B alleles. These predictions were accurate for most subjects in the first cohort. In a later analysis, at a false discovery rate of 0.05, some 17,000 TCR beta sequences were associated with HLA alleles.

Trimming pared 5 bases from V and 4 bases from J, leaving 24 bases between. This CDR3 region has 18 residues. Germline CDR1 KGHSH, CDR2 LQKENI. PCR used 60 Vbeta primers and 13 Jbeta primers. Assay used: immunoSEQ multiplex PCR; TCRdb lists only in-frame clones, some missing. The table records roughly 110,000 clones, approximately 79% of them present only once. Points on this clone: Its target is not known.

What was sequenced was PBMCs. The receptor's source is a man between 18 and 29 years old in good health and CMV-seronegative. The J gene is TRBJ1-5, the V gene TRBV18, with D perhaps TRBD1 (5 bases). CDR3: CASSVSAGLGQINQPQHF. The CDR3 DNA follows: TGTGCCAGCTCAGTATCGGCCGGGTTAGGACAAATTAATCAGCCCCAGCATTTT.